Below are 20 T cell receptor beta chains sequenced from a single sample in a study of T-cell reconstitution after alpha-beta-depleted transplantation in children listed by TCRdb under 2016. Libraries came from PCR. Sequencing was performed on an Illumina HiSeq 2500. Molecular barcoding was employed in the preparation of TCR libraries, with unique molecular identifiers being used to normalize TCRbeta repertoire quantification. TCRdb trimmed the raw reads at Q25, called clones with MiXCR and kept productive beta chains. Identical CDR3 proteins give one entry, which carries the most common genes and DNA. In all, the sample holds around 500,000 distinct CDR3 sequences, and roughly an eighth of those were seen once. The top ten constitute less than 6.5% of the sample. The source was PBMCs from the stem cell graft donor, collected from the stem cell graft. The receptors come from a human donor who donated a stem cell graft to a child with combined immunodeficiency.

The chain links TRBV28 to TRBJ2-2; TRBD1 is a possible D gene (6 bases). The CDR3 contains 16 residues. Germline values: CDR1 MDHEN, CDR2 SYDVKM. Trimming removed 3 bases from V and 3 bases from J, with 14 bases in between. The CDR3 nucleotides read TGTGCCAGCAGTTTGTCTCTCGGGACATACACCGGGGAGCTGTTTTTT. Its protein product is CASSLSLGTYTGELFF.

The gene calls are TRBV29-1 and TRBJ2-1, with 9 bases that match TRBD1. Trimming took 5 bases from V and 9 from J; bases not matched to a gene: 11. The CDR3 totals 14 residues. Germline V CDR1 and CDR2: SQVTM, ANQGSEA. The CDR3 here is CSVWTGEDTVEQFF. The CDR3 coding sequence is TGCAGCGTTTGGACAGGGGAGGACACAGTTGAGCAGTTCTTC.

The sample holds a few counts of this clonotype. The chain carries TRBV5-8 and TRBJ2-1; 13 bases map to TRBD2. The length of the CDR3 is 17 residues. With 1 base clipped from V and 2 bases from J, the junction kept 3 bases outside the gene matches. CDR1 and CDR2 from the germline V gene are SGHTS and YDEGEE. CDR3 sequence: CASSLWTSGGPYNEQFF. The CDR3 DNA reads TGTGCCAGCAGCTTGTGGACTAGCGGGGGCCCCTACAATGAGCAGTTCTTC.

This clonotype has only a few counts. The chain is built from TRBV4-3 and TRBJ1-1; tentative D call: TRBD1 (5 bases). The CDR3 is 19 amino acids. Germline CDR1 is LGHNA and CDR2 is YSLEER. V was trimmed by 1 base and J by 0 bases, leaving 21 bases between them. The CDR3 loop is CASSQARTGTRYLNTEAFF. Here the CDR3 DNA reads TGCGCCAGCAGCCAAGCTAGGACCGGGACGAGATACCTGAACACTGAAGCTTTCTTT.

The chain links TRBV6-1 to TRBJ1-1; D gene uncertain. This CDR3 comprises 16 residues. V was trimmed by 0 bases and J by 0 bases, leaving 11 bases between them. In germline, CDR1 is MNHNS, CDR2 SASEGT. CDR3 in amino acids: CASSEAHGVMNTEAFF. The CDR3 DNA is TGTGCCAGCAGTGAAGCGCATGGGGTTATGAACACTGAAGCTTTCTTT.

In its sample, this clonotype was seen a few times. The V and J genes are TRBV7-2 and TRBJ1-6, with 7 bases aligning to TRBD1. Germline V CDR1 and CDR2: SGHTA, FQGNSA. Trimming removed 2 bases from V and 5 bases from J; junction bases left unmatched: 9. The CDR3 consists of 17 residues. CDR3 bases: TGTGCCAGCAGCTTACGTGGGACAGCCATGGATAATTCACCCCTCCACTTT. It is translated as CASSLRGTAMDNSPLHF.

This clonotype was seen only a few times. This sequence joins TRBV4-2 and TRBJ1-5; no clear D gene. CDR3 length: 16 amino acids. Germline CDR1 is LGHNA and CDR2 is YNFKEQ. Trimming shortened V by 0 bases and J by 3 bases, and 12 bases separated the two germline ends. The CDR3 DNA follows: TGTGCCAGCAGCCAAGATATCCGACGTTCCAATCAGCCCCAGCATTTT. This gives the protein CASSQDIRRSNQPQHF.

This clonotype was picked up many times. The V call is TRBV4-3, the J call TRBJ2-5; tentatively, D is TRBD1 (6 bases). There are 16 residues in the CDR3. CDR1 and CDR2 from the germline V gene are LGHNA and YSLEER. The ends were cut back, 1 base at V and 1 base at J, with 13 bases in the middle. CDR3 sequence: CASSQVIGQIQETQYF. For the CDR3, the DNA is TGCGCCAGCAGCCAAGTCATTGGACAGATCCAAGAGACCCAGTACTTC.

The chain joins TRBV4-3 to TRBJ2-5; the D gene could be TRBD1 or TRBD2 (6 bases each). Germline V gene data show CDR1 as LGHNA and CDR2 as YSLEER. This CDR3 contains 15 residues. With 4 bases removed from V and 5 bases from J, the gap between germline ends came to 17 bases. The CDR3 sequence: CASSPSPGAGETQYF. In DNA form, the CDR3 reads TGCGCCAGCAGCCCGAGTCCGGGGGCCGGGGAGACCCAGTACTTC.

This clonotype showed up many times. This chain links TRBV9 with TRBJ2-1; weak D call: TRBD2 (7 bases). The CDR3 is 15 residues long. Germline loops: CDR1 SGDLS, CDR2 YYNGEE. The V end lost 0 bases, the J end lost 8 bases, and 15 bases lay between the germline ends. CDR3 nucleotides: TGTGCCAGCAGCGTAGCTCCGGGGGGCCCTCATGAGCAGTTCTTC. Residues: CASSVAPGGPHEQFF.

Only a few counts were recorded for this clonotype. The rearrangement joins TRBV5-4 to TRBJ2-1; a weak D match, TRBD1 (6 bases). Germline V gives CDR1 SGHNT, CDR2 YYREEE (reference sequence). The CDR3 sequence is 14 residues long. V was pared by 4 bases and J by 4 bases, with 12 bases between. In DNA form, the CDR3 reads TGTGCCAGCAGCGACCGGACAGTTTACAATGAGCAGTTCTTC. This encodes CASSDRTVYNEQFF. Full variable domain (outside the CDR3, taken from reference TRBV5-4 and TRBJ2-1): ETGVTQSPTHLIKTRGQQVTLRCSSQSGHNTVSWYQQALGQGPQFIFQYYREEENGRGNFPPRFSGLQFPNYSSELNVNALELDDSALYLCASSDRTVYNEQFFGPGTRLTVL.

This clonotype was observed many times. The rearrangement links TRBV5-5 to TRBJ1-2; 7 nucleotides line up with TRBD1. Germline trimming cut 1 base from V and 5 bases from J; bases unmatched to any gene: 8. There are 15 residues in the CDR3. Looked up from germline, CDR1 is SGHKS and CDR2 is YYEKEE (reference sequence). DNA for the CDR3: TGTGCCAGCAGCTTGTTTCAGGGGGTTGTGTATGGCTACACCTTC. It encodes CASSLFQGVVYGYTF.

This clonotype was seen more than once but under ten times. The J gene is TRBJ2-1, the V gene TRBV18; tentative D call: TRBD1 (6 bases). The V gene's germline CDR1 is KGHSH and CDR2 LQKENI. The CDR3 extends over 14 amino acids. V was trimmed by 2 bases and J by 4 bases, leaving 9 bases between them. The CDR3 loop reads CASSPKDSYNEQFF. DNA for the CDR3: TGTGCCAGCTCACCAAAGGACAGTTACAATGAGCAGTTCTTC.

This clonotype was seen a few times. The V and J genes are TRBV30 and TRBJ2-3; 9 positions agree with TRBD2. Trimming at V came to 7 bases and at J to 5 bases, leaving 7 bases not matched to a gene. The germline CDR1 and CDR2 sequences are GTSNPN and SVGIG (reference sequence). This CDR3 region has 13 residues. The CDR3 sequence is CASERGERDTQYF. The CDR3 DNA follows: TGTGCCTCTGAGCGGGGGGAACGAGATACGCAGTATTTT. The entire variable domain, with the rest obtained from reference TRBV30 and TRBJ2-3, is as follows: SQTIHQWPATLVQPVGSPLSLECTVEGTSNPNLYWYRQAAGRGLQLLFYSVGIGQISSEVPQNLSASRPQDRQFILSSKKLLLSDSGFYLCASERGERDTQYFGPGTRLTVL.

This clonotype was found a few times. The V gene is TRBV4-2, the J gene TRBJ2-4, with 14 bases identical to TRBD2. V lost 0 bases to trimming and J lost 2 bases; unmatched junction nucleotides: 6. In germline, CDR1 is LGHNA, CDR2 YNFKEQ. This CDR3 comprises 19 residues. The chain's CDR3 is CASSQDKGLAGVSKNIQYF. The DNA of the CDR3 is TGTGCCAGCAGCCAAGATAAGGGACTAGCGGGAGTGTCCAAAAACATTCAGTACTTC.

There are a few counts of this clonotype. The germline gene is not matched at one end of the junction; a read error may be the cause. The chain employs TRBV6-5 and TRBJ2-5, with a tentative D call TRBD1 (6 bases). The CDR3 runs 15 residues. Germline lookup yields CDR1 MNHEY and CDR2 SVGAGI. CDR3: CASSYSRGHGDPVPF. CDR3 DNA sequence: TGTGCCAGCAGTTACTCAAGGGGACACGGAGACCCAGTACCATTC.

This clonotype appeared a few times. The V gene is TRBV21-1, the J gene TRBJ2-1; the table's D call, TRBD1, was not checked against the DNA. TRBV21-1 has pseudogene status. This CDR3 contains 15 residues. The CDR3 reads CASSKGRAGGYEQFF. CDR3 bases: TGTGCCAGCAGCAAAGGTCGGGCCGGGGGCTATGAGCAGTTCTTC.

This clonotype was counted at least ten times. The chain joins TRBV6-5 to TRBJ2-5; no firm D call. The germline V gene encodes CDR1 MNHEY and CDR2 SVGAGI. The V end lost 6 bases, the J end lost 7 bases, and 15 bases lay between the germline ends. The CDR3 covers 13 residues. The CDR3 sequence is CASSHTTPVTQYF. The CDR3 nucleotides read TGTGCCAGCAGCCACACGACGCCGGTGACCCAGTACTTC.

V and J are TRBV7-3 and TRBJ2-1, with D possibly TRBD2 on 5 matching bases. The CDR3 sequence is 14 residues long. The V end was cut by 5 bases, the J end by 6 bases, with 14 bases between. Germline CDR1 is SGHTA and CDR2 is FQGTGA. The CDR3 DNA reads TGTGCCAGCAGCCCTCCGGGGAACTCCAATGAGCAGTTCTTC. Amino acid sequence: CASSPPGNSNEQFF. The full variable domain, with the rest looked up from reference TRBV7-3 and TRBJ2-1, is GAGVSQTPSNKVTEKGKYVELRCDPISGHTALYWYRQSLGQGPEFLIYFQGTGAADDSGLPNDRFFAVRPEGSVSTLKIQRTERGDSAVYLCASSPPGNSNEQFFGPGTRLTVL.

This clonotype is a singleton in its sample. The chain employs TRBV9 and TRBJ2-5, with a weak D call TRBD2 (6 bases). The ends were cut back, 3 bases at V and 5 bases at J, with 17 bases in the middle. This CDR3 has 15 residues. CDR1 and CDR2 from the germline V gene are SGDLS and YYNGEE. The CDR3 region has the DNA TGTGCCAGCAGCGACGGAGGGACCCCTGGGGAGACCCAGTACTTC. Translating it yields CASSDGGTPGETQYF.